This T cell receptor beta chain derives from a study of blood T cells in healthy people across ages. Whole-study context: The template switching approach captured approximately one barcoded beta molecule for every two T cells.

Alongside a J-beta primer mix, a sample-barcoded 5' primer served in a second PCR lasting 7 to 11 cycles. No fewer than 3 million CDR3-containing paired-end reads came from each sample. TCRdb called the 5' RACE reads again in MiXCR, with one record for every CDR3 protein. The sample lists approximately 680,000 distinct CDR3 sequences; approximately 29% were seen once. This clonotype was counted many times. Its antigen remains unidentified. The study's findings and limits: There were more naive CD4+ cells and higher diversity in long-lived donors than in aged donors.

This CDR3 comprises 15 residues. V shed 0 bases, J shed 4 bases, and the junction held 7 bases outside the gene matches. Per germline, CDR1 DFQATT and CDR2 SNEGSKA (reference sequence). The sample comprised blood. The sequence derives from a woman of 80 years or more in good health. The chain recombines TRBV20-1 with TRBJ2-3; TRBD1 matches at 7 bases. The CDR3 DNA reads TGCAGTGCTAGAGAGCACAGGGGAAATCCAGATACGCAGTATTTT. Its translation is CSAREHRGNPDTQYF.